The clone carrying this TCR beta chain was seen more than once but under ten times. Its matching antigen is unknown. Expressed TCRB transcripts were sequenced, since all the RNA that had been isolated was reverse transcribed. This table comes from immunoSEQ multiplex PCR, and its TCRdb copy is limited to in-frame clones, with some not included. The sample consists of hundreds of thousands of clones, about 14% of them appearing once. This record belongs to a study of beta chain features in type 1 diabetes. Sorting that relied on CD45RO/CCR7/CD25/CD127/CD95/CD27 yielded CD4+ naive, central memory, regulatory and stem cell-like memory cells. Study results and caveats: Sequencing from cDNA could over-represent high-TCR-expressing cells.

The CDR3 has 19 residues. Trimming removed 2 bases from V and 0 bases from J, with 20 bases in between. The germline gives CDR1 ENHRY, CDR2 SYGVKD. Sequencing input: naive CD4+ T cells from blood. The V gene is TRBV10-3, the J gene TRBJ2-1; weak D call: TRBD2 (6 bases). This TCR came from a man between 18 and 35 years old in good health. The DNA of the CDR3 is TGTGCCATCAGTGAGCCAACGGGACTCGCAAGAAGCTCCTACAATGAGCAGTTCTTC. As protein: CAISEPTGLARSSYNEQFF.